The source of this T cell receptor (beta chain) is a study of T-cell reconstitution after alpha-beta-depleted transplantation in children. V was clipped by 6 bases and J by 6 bases, with 12 bases between them. The CDR3 spans 12 residues. Germline CDR1 is DFQATT and CDR2 is SNEGSKA (reference sequence). TCRbeta library preparation incorporated unique molecular identifiers. TCRdb reprocessed the PCR reads via MiXCR and lists one record per CDR3 protein. Among a few hundred thousand distinct CDR3 sequences listed, around 9.9% were seen once. This clonotype was seen ten or more times. The receptor was derived from a human donor who donated a stem cell graft to a child with acute myeloid leukemia. The V and J genes are TRBV20-1 and TRBJ2-1; no definite D call. The sequenced sample was PBMCs from the stem cell graft donor, obtained from the stem cell graft. The CDR3 bases are TGCAGTGCAAACCGTCCTCCCAATGAGCAGTTCTTC. This codes for CSANRPPNEQFF.